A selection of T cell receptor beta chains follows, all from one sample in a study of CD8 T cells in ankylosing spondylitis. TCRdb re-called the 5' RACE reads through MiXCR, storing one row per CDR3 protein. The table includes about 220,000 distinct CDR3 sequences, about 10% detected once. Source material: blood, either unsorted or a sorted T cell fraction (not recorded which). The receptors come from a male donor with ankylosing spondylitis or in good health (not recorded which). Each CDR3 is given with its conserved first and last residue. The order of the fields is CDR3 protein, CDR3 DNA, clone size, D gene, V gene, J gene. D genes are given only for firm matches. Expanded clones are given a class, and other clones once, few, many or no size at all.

cdr3_aa: CSARDGGRGGAQPQHF
cdr3_nt: TGCAGTGCTAGAGATGGGGGCAGGGGAGGAGCTCAGCCCCAGCATTTT
clone_size: -
d_call: -
v_call: TRBV20-1
j_call: TRBJ1-5

cdr3_aa: CASSAYGTGSYNEQFF
cdr3_nt: TGTGCCAGCAGTGCTTACGGGACAGGGTCGTACAATGAGCAGTTCTTC
clone_size: many
d_call: TRBD1
v_call: TRBV2
j_call: TRBJ2-1

cdr3_aa: CASSQGGQDYSNQPQHF
cdr3_nt: TGCGCCAGCAGCCAAGGGGGACAGGATTATAGCAATCAGCCCCAGCATTTT
clone_size: -
d_call: TRBD1
v_call: TRBV4-1
j_call: TRBJ1-5

cdr3_aa: CSAGRTGGDYEQYF
cdr3_nt: TGCAGTGCTGGGAGGACAGGGGGGGACTACGAGCAGTACTTC
clone_size: many
d_call: TRBD1
v_call: TRBV20-1
j_call: TRBJ2-7

cdr3_aa: CASSRDGVKNTEAFF
cdr3_nt: TGTGCCAGCAGCCGTGACGGAGTTAAGAACACTGAAGCTTTCTTT
clone_size: many
d_call: -
v_call: TRBV7-9
j_call: TRBJ1-1

cdr3_aa: CAMGRRLAGAYNEQFF
cdr3_nt: TGTGCCATGGGCCGCCGGCTAGCGGGGGCGTACAATGAGCAGTTCTTC
clone_size: -
d_call: -
v_call: TRBV5-2
j_call: TRBJ2-1

cdr3_aa: CASSQVNRLNTEAFF
cdr3_nt: TGTGCCAGCAGCCAAGTGAACAGATTGAACACTGAAGCTTTCTTT
clone_size: few
d_call: -
v_call: TRBV3-1
j_call: TRBJ1-1

cdr3_aa: CASSRRQVNEKLFF
cdr3_nt: TGCGCCAGCAGCCGCCGACAGGTTAATGAAAAACTGTTTTTC
clone_size: once
d_call: -
v_call: TRBV5-1
j_call: TRBJ1-4

cdr3_aa: CASSLTDRGNGYTF
cdr3_nt: TGTGCCAGCAGTTTAACCGACAGGGGCAATGGCTACACCTTC
clone_size: many
d_call: TRBD1
v_call: TRBV12-3/TRBV12-4
j_call: TRBJ1-2

cdr3_aa: CASSLARPGSDTQYF
cdr3_nt: TGTGCCAGCAGCTTAGCGAGACCAGGTTCGGATACGCAGTATTTT
clone_size: many
d_call: -
v_call: TRBV11-2
j_call: TRBJ2-3

cdr3_aa: CASSLGQVGEKLFF
cdr3_nt: TGTGCCAGCAGTTTAGGCCAGGTCGGTGAAAAACTGTTTTTT
clone_size: -
d_call: -
v_call: TRBV12-3/TRBV12-4
j_call: TRBJ1-4

cdr3_aa: CASSSQGGPSYEQYF
cdr3_nt: TGCGCCAGCAGCTCCCAGGGCGGTCCCTCCTACGAGCAGTACTTC
clone_size: many
d_call: -
v_call: TRBV5-1
j_call: TRBJ2-7

cdr3_aa: CASSSQPEETQYF
cdr3_nt: TGTGCCAGCAGCTCCCAGCCGGAAGAGACCCAGTACTTC
clone_size: many
d_call: -
v_call: TRBV7-3
j_call: TRBJ2-5

cdr3_aa: CASSPGFAGELFF
cdr3_nt: TGCGCCAGCAGCCCGGGGTTCGCCGGGGAGCTGTTTTTT
clone_size: -
d_call: -
v_call: TRBV5-1
j_call: TRBJ2-2

cdr3_aa: CASSQAAGLGTEAFF
cdr3_nt: TGTGCCAGCAGCCAAGCTGCAGGGCTGGGCACTGAAGCTTTCTTT
clone_size: few
d_call: -
v_call: TRBV14
j_call: TRBJ1-1

cdr3_aa: CASSPTGVHGELFF
cdr3_nt: TGTGCCAGCAGCCCTACAGGGGTCCACGGAGAGCTGTTTTTT
clone_size: many
d_call: TRBD1
v_call: TRBV7-3
j_call: TRBJ2-2

cdr3_aa: CATSRDLGTTSTDTQYF
cdr3_nt: TGTGCCACCAGCAGAGATCTTGGGACAACTAGCACAGATACGCAGTATTTT
clone_size: many
d_call: -
v_call: TRBV15
j_call: TRBJ2-3

cdr3_aa: CSARDGQGYIYEQYF
cdr3_nt: TGCAGTGCTAGAGATGGACAGGGATATATCTACGAGCAGTACTTC
clone_size: many
d_call: TRBD1
v_call: TRBV20-1
j_call: TRBJ2-7

cdr3_aa: CASSPQAGRESSGNTIYF
cdr3_nt: TGTGCCAGCAGTCCCCAAGCAGGGCGGGAGTCGTCTGGAAACACCATATATTTT
clone_size: few
d_call: -
v_call: TRBV28
j_call: TRBJ1-3

cdr3_aa: CASSQDTWAGANTGELFF
cdr3_nt: TGTGCCAGCAGCCAAGATACGTGGGCGGGGGCGAACACCGGGGAGCTGTTTTTT
clone_size: -
d_call: TRBD2
v_call: TRBV4-2
j_call: TRBJ2-2

cdr3_aa: CTSSQVSGTGLVEQYF
cdr3_nt: TGTACCAGCAGCCAAGTGTCCGGGACAGGTCTAGTAGAGCAGTACTTC
clone_size: -
d_call: TRBD1
v_call: TRBV14
j_call: TRBJ2-7

cdr3_aa: CASSRRSPYEQYF
cdr3_nt: TGTGCCAGCAGCCGACGCAGCCCCTACGAGCAGTACTTC
clone_size: few
d_call: -
v_call: TRBV28
j_call: TRBJ2-7

cdr3_aa: CASSFGTGERGELFF
cdr3_nt: TGTGCCAGCAGCTTTGGTACAGGGGAAAGGGGGGAGCTGTTTTTT
clone_size: many
d_call: TRBD1
v_call: TRBV5-6
j_call: TRBJ2-2

cdr3_aa: CASTRMGGEGYTF
cdr3_nt: TGTGCCAGCACCAGGATGGGCGGGGAAGGCTACACCTTC
clone_size: -
d_call: -
v_call: TRBV7-9
j_call: TRBJ1-2

cdr3_aa: CASSPQGANKNSYNEQFF
cdr3_nt: TGTGCCAGCAGTCCACAGGGGGCTAATAAAAACTCCTACAATGAGCAGTTCTTC
clone_size: many
d_call: TRBD1
v_call: TRBV6-1
j_call: TRBJ2-1

cdr3_aa: CASSPSRYTQYF
cdr3_nt: TGTGCCAGCAGCCCCTCGAGGTATACGCAGTATTTT
clone_size: many
d_call: -
v_call: TRBV11-2
j_call: TRBJ2-3

cdr3_aa: CSVIGAYSGANVLTF
cdr3_nt: TGCAGCGTGATCGGGGCCTACTCTGGGGCCAACGTCCTGACTTTC
clone_size: -
d_call: -
v_call: TRBV29-1
j_call: TRBJ2-6

cdr3_aa: CSATLRGRYEQYF
cdr3_nt: TGCAGTGCAACCCTAAGGGGACGCTACGAGCAGTACTTC
clone_size: many
d_call: -
v_call: TRBV20-1
j_call: TRBJ2-7

cdr3_aa: CASSPWGRASYNEQFF
cdr3_nt: TGTGCCAGCAGCCCTTGGGGGCGGGCGTCCTACAATGAGCAGTTCTTC
clone_size: few
d_call: -
v_call: TRBV7-6
j_call: TRBJ2-1

cdr3_aa: CASSLVQGETYEQYF
cdr3_nt: TGTGCCAGCAGCTTAGTACAGGGGGAGACCTACGAGCAGTACTTC
clone_size: many
d_call: TRBD1
v_call: TRBV7-8
j_call: TRBJ2-7

cdr3_aa: CSASGLRDTQYF
cdr3_nt: TGCAGTGCGTCGGGACTCAGGGATACGCAGTATTTT
clone_size: many
d_call: -
v_call: TRBV20-1
j_call: TRBJ2-3

cdr3_aa: CASSLGATRGETQYF
cdr3_nt: TGTGCTAGCAGCTTAGGCGCGACTAGAGGAGAGACCCAGTACTTC
clone_size: many
d_call: -
v_call: TRBV7-7
j_call: TRBJ2-5

cdr3_aa: CTSSSLDRAPYEQYF
cdr3_nt: TGTACCAGCAGTTCGTTAGACAGGGCCCCCTACGAGCAGTACTTC
clone_size: -
d_call: TRBD1
v_call: TRBV12-3/TRBV12-4
j_call: TRBJ2-7

cdr3_aa: CASSPPNSGGLWSDTQYF
cdr3_nt: TGTGCCAGCTCACCACCGAATAGCGGGGGCTTGTGGTCAGATACGCAGTATTTT
clone_size: -
d_call: TRBD2
v_call: TRBV18
j_call: TRBJ2-3

cdr3_aa: CASSPSELAKNIQYF
cdr3_nt: TGTGCCAGCAGCCCCTCGGAGCTTGCCAAAAACATTCAGTACTTC
clone_size: many
d_call: -
v_call: TRBV2
j_call: TRBJ2-4

cdr3_aa: CSVGRTLSYEQYF
cdr3_nt: TGCAGCGTCGGACGGACTCTCTCCTACGAGCAGTACTTC
clone_size: many
d_call: -
v_call: TRBV29-1
j_call: TRBJ2-7

cdr3_aa: CASRSLDRVQPQHF
cdr3_nt: TGTGCCAGCAGGTCTTTAGACAGGGTTCAGCCCCAGCATTTT
clone_size: -
d_call: TRBD1
v_call: TRBV12-3/TRBV12-4
j_call: TRBJ1-5

cdr3_aa: CASSSPPPKDFF
cdr3_nt: TGTGCCAGCAGCTCACCCCCGCCAAAAGATTTCTTT
clone_size: many
d_call: -
v_call: TRBV7-3
j_call: TRBJ1-1

cdr3_aa: CASSLAGQGSTGELFF
cdr3_nt: TGCGCCAGCAGCTTGGCCGGGCAGGGTAGCACCGGGGAGCTGTTTTTT
clone_size: many
d_call: -
v_call: TRBV5-1
j_call: TRBJ2-2

cdr3_aa: CASSLDETQYF
cdr3_nt: TGCGCCAGCAGCTTGGATGAGACCCAGTACTTC
clone_size: many
d_call: -
v_call: TRBV5-1
j_call: TRBJ2-5

cdr3_aa: CASSLDWTSWNEQFF
cdr3_nt: TGTGCCAGCAGCTTAGATTGGACTAGCTGGAATGAGCAGTTCTTC
clone_size: many
d_call: TRBD2
v_call: TRBV7-2
j_call: TRBJ2-1

cdr3_aa: CASSLLSGGSTSTDTQYF
cdr3_nt: TGTGCCAGCAGTTTGCTTAGCGGGGGGTCCACTAGCACAGATACGCAGTATTTT
clone_size: few
d_call: TRBD2
v_call: TRBV12-3/TRBV12-4
j_call: TRBJ2-3

cdr3_aa: CSAKQDPGTGNYGYTF
cdr3_nt: TGCAGTGCCAAGCAAGATCCCGGGACAGGAAACTATGGCTACACCTTC
clone_size: -
d_call: TRBD1
v_call: TRBV20-1
j_call: TRBJ1-2

cdr3_aa: CSAAAGGGAVGEQFF
cdr3_nt: TGCAGTGCAGCTGCCGGCGGGGGGGCCGTGGGTGAGCAGTTCTTC
clone_size: many
d_call: TRBD2
v_call: TRBV20-1
j_call: TRBJ2-1

cdr3_aa: CASSFRTGGTDTQYF
cdr3_nt: TGTGCCAGCAGCTTCCGGACAGGGGGCACAGATACGCAGTATTTT
clone_size: many
d_call: TRBD1
v_call: TRBV12-3/TRBV12-4
j_call: TRBJ2-3

cdr3_aa: CASSLRGPYGYTF
cdr3_nt: TGTGCCAGCAGTTTGAGAGGCCCCTATGGCTACACCTTC
clone_size: many
d_call: -
v_call: TRBV12-3/TRBV12-4
j_call: TRBJ1-2

cdr3_aa: CAISGPPVFAGRSYEQYF
cdr3_nt: TGTGCCATCAGTGGCCCGCCGGTTTTTGCGGGGCGCTCCTACGAGCAGTACTTC
clone_size: many
d_call: -
v_call: TRBV10-3
j_call: TRBJ2-7

cdr3_aa: CASSLLVGSGNTIYF
cdr3_nt: TGTGCCAGCAGCTTGTTGGTTGGCTCTGGAAACACCATATATTTT
clone_size: few
d_call: -
v_call: TRBV5-5
j_call: TRBJ1-3

cdr3_aa: CASSPRQGTTEAFF
cdr3_nt: TGCGCCAGCAGCCCCCGACAGGGAACCACTGAAGCTTTCTTT
clone_size: many
d_call: TRBD1
v_call: TRBV5-1
j_call: TRBJ1-1

cdr3_aa: CASSTGRDNEQFF
cdr3_nt: TGTGCCAGTAGTACCGGCAGGGACAATGAGCAGTTCTTC
clone_size: -
d_call: -
v_call: TRBV19
j_call: TRBJ2-1

cdr3_aa: CASSQGKDPEQYF
cdr3_nt: TGTGCCAGCAGCCAAGGGAAGGATCCCGAGCAGTACTTC
clone_size: few
d_call: -
v_call: TRBV3-1
j_call: TRBJ2-7

cdr3_aa: CAWTPRQMGETQYF
cdr3_nt: TGTGCCTGGACCCCCAGACAGATGGGGGAGACCCAGTACTTC
clone_size: -
d_call: -
v_call: TRBV30
j_call: TRBJ2-5

cdr3_aa: CASSRRLSYEQYF
cdr3_nt: TGTGCCAGCAGTCGTAGACTGTCCTACGAGCAGTACTTC
clone_size: -
d_call: -
v_call: TRBV12-3/TRBV12-4
j_call: TRBJ2-7

cdr3_aa: CASSQPRANYGYTF
cdr3_nt: TGTGCCAGCAGCCAACCGAGGGCGAACTATGGCTACACCTTC
clone_size: few
d_call: -
v_call: TRBV3-1
j_call: TRBJ1-2

cdr3_aa: CATSRDLDRAQHF
cdr3_nt: TGTGCCACCAGCAGAGATCTCGACAGAGCCCAGCATTTT
clone_size: few
d_call: -
v_call: TRBV15
j_call: TRBJ1-5

cdr3_aa: CASSFGGSTEAFF
cdr3_nt: TGTGCCAGCAGCTTCGGTGGAAGCACTGAAGCTTTCTTT
clone_size: many
d_call: -
v_call: TRBV7-9
j_call: TRBJ1-1

cdr3_aa: CASSLRTGVPGANVLTF
cdr3_nt: TGTGCCAGCAGCCTTAGAACAGGGGTTCCTGGGGCCAACGTCCTGACTTTC
clone_size: many
d_call: TRBD1
v_call: TRBV11-2
j_call: TRBJ2-6

cdr3_aa: CSAPGPANTGELFF
cdr3_nt: TGCAGTGCGCCCGGTCCAGCGAACACCGGGGAGCTGTTTTTT
clone_size: -
d_call: -
v_call: TRBV20-1
j_call: TRBJ2-2

cdr3_aa: CASSSPGLAKNIQYF
cdr3_nt: TGTGCCAGCAGTTCGCCGGGACTAGCGAAAAACATTCAGTACTTC
clone_size: many
d_call: TRBD2
v_call: TRBV6-5
j_call: TRBJ2-4